The 3 T cell receptor beta chains given below trace back to one sample, sequenced in a study of technical replicates of blood from a handful of donors. The protocol was immunoSEQ multiplex PCR, while the TCRdb copy is restricted to in-frame clones and leaves out a portion. This sample has 90,000 or so clones, with 95% found just once. The material sequenced was T cells isolated from PBMCs. Receptor source: a human donor in good health.

This chain uses TRBV6-6 with TRBJ2-7; a possible D gene is TRBD1 (6 bases). Germline V gene sequence: CDR1 MNHNY, CDR2 SVGAGI (reference sequence). CDR3 length: 15 residues. Trimming left V 6 bases short and J 2 bases short, with 17 bases between. The CDR3 loop reads CASSPDSQRTYEQYF. DNA of the CDR3: TGTGCCAGCAGCCCGGACAGTCAACGTACCTACGAGCAGTACTTC.

In DNA, the CDR3 is TGTGCCAGCAGTATTAGTTTGGGCAATCAGCCCCAGCATTTT. Protein sequence: CASSISLGNQPQHF. The chain has TRBV27 and TRBJ1-5; D uncertain. Trimming stripped 5 bases from V and 2 bases from J, with 10 bases between. The CDR3 has 14 amino acids. Germline CDR1 MNHEY, CDR2 SMNVEV (reference sequence).

V and J are TRBV4-3 and TRBJ2-1, with 13 bases matching TRBD2. This CDR3 region has 17 residues. The germline CDR1 and CDR2 sequences are LGHNA and YSLEER. V lost 4 bases to trimming and J lost 3 bases; unmatched junction nucleotides: 6. The DNA for the CDR3 is TGCGCCAGCAGCCTCTGGACTAGCGGGAGTAACTACAATGAGCAGTTCTTC. It yields the protein CASSLWTSGSNYNEQFF.